One T cell receptor (beta chain) is described in this entry. This record comes from a study of patients and donors after allogeneic stem cell transplantation. MiXCR was run by TCRdb on the RT-PCR reads, yielding one entry per CDR3 protein. The profile shows about 90,000 distinct CDR3 sequences, 40% to 60% of them singletons. Trimming cost V 5 bases and J 8 bases, with 12 bases left between them. Germline values: CDR1 DFQATT, CDR2 SNEGSKA (reference sequence). The CDR3 runs to 11 residues. Sequencing input: blood, either unsorted or a sorted T cell fraction (not recorded which). The chain carries TRBV20-1 and TRBJ1-2, with D unclear. This TCR came from a human donor who was either an allogeneic HSCT recipient or a stem cell or donor lymphocyte infusion donor (not recorded which). It is not recorded whose cells these are; they may come from a transplant donor. CDR3 nucleotides: TGCAGTGCTGAGGGATTTGGAGGCTACACCTTC. Protein sequence: CSAEGFGGYTF.